These 15 T cell receptor beta chains came from one sample sequenced in a study of cytomegalovirus exposure and HLA in healthy donors. Vbeta (60) and Jbeta (13) primers were used in the PCR. Sequencing was performed with immunoSEQ multiplex PCR; in TCRdb, only in-frame clones are kept and a portion is missing. The sample carries tens of thousands of clones, over 55% recorded once. The sequenced material came from PBMCs. The receptors were sampled from a boy under 18 in good health and CMV-seropositive.

This chain uses TRBV27 with TRBJ1-1, with TRBD1 as a possible D gene (6 bases). The CDR3 covers 18 residues. Germline V CDR1 and CDR2: MNHEY, SMNVEV (reference sequence). The V gene lost 1 base and the J gene lost 3 bases, with 21 bases spanning the gap. DNA for the CDR3: TGTGCCAGCAGTTTATTTGGGGAGATACAGGGAAGGGACACTGAAGCTTTCTTT. As protein: CASSLFGEIQGRDTEAFF.

J is TRBJ2-7 and V is TRBV7-9; 10 bases align to TRBD2. Trimming took 1 base from V and 1 from J; bases not matched to a gene: 7. Germline CDR1 SEHNR, CDR2 FQNEAQ (reference sequence). This CDR3 is built from 17 residues. CDR3 loop: CASSLGGSGGVSYEQYF. The CDR3 region has the DNA TGTGCCAGCAGCTTAGGCGGCAGCGGGGGGGTTTCCTACGAGCAGTACTTC.

The genes are TRBV20-1 and TRBJ2-2; D is uncertain. CDR1 is DFQATT and CDR2 is SNEGSKA in the germline V gene (reference sequence). The ends were cut back, 5 bases at V and 6 bases at J, with 7 bases in the middle. This CDR3 contains 11 residues. The CDR3 spells CSASSPGELFF. CDR3 DNA: TGCAGTGCTTCGTCCCCCGGGGAGCTGTTTTTT.

This clone was counted only a few times. V is TRBV9 and J is TRBJ2-3, with 13 bases identical to TRBD2. Germline loops: CDR1 SGDLS, CDR2 YYNGEE. With 3 bases clipped from V and 3 bases from J, the junction kept 1 base outside the gene matches. The CDR3 length is 15 residues. The CDR3, as DNA: TGTGCCAGCAGCGCACTAGCGGGAGGGACAGATACGCAGTATTTT. Translated: CASSALAGGTDTQYF.

The CDR3 loop reads CASSGGLAGEGGETQYF. The CDR3 coding sequence is TGTGCCAGCAGCGGAGGACTAGCGGGAGAAGGTGGAGAGACCCAGTACTTC. The gene calls are TRBV9 and TRBJ2-5; TRBD2 matches at 13 bases. The CDR3 is 17 residues long. Germline CDR1 SGDLS, CDR2 YYNGEE. Germline trimming cut 3 bases from V and 4 bases from J; bases unmatched to any gene: 9. The full variable domain, its missing parts supplied by reference TRBV9 and TRBJ2-5, is DSGVTQTPKHLITATGQRVTLRCSPRSGDLSVYWYQQSLDQGLQFLIQYYNGEERAKGNILERFSAQQFPDLHSELNLSSLELGDSALYFCASSGGLAGEGGETQYFGPGTRLLVL.

This sequence joins TRBV27 and TRBJ1-1; a possible D gene is TRBD1 (5 bases). The CDR3 extends over 14 amino acids. Germline values: CDR1 MNHEY, CDR2 SMNVEV (reference sequence). V was trimmed by 2 bases and J by 0 bases, leaving 7 bases between them. The chain's CDR3 is CASSLGGVNTEAFF. CDR3 nucleotide sequence: TGTGCCAGCAGTTTAGGGGGGGTGAACACTGAAGCTTTCTTT.

This chain connects TRBV5-8 to TRBJ2-7; 7 bases fit TRBD2. CDR1 is SGHTS and CDR2 is YDEGEE in the germline V gene. J lost 2 bases, V lost 1 base, and 6 bases had no gene match. This CDR3 spans 15 amino acids. The CDR3 DNA is TGTGCCAGCAGCTTGCGGCTAGCGGTAACCTACGAGCAGTACTTC. It is translated as CASSLRLAVTYEQYF.

The genes are TRBV5-6 and TRBJ2-1; TRBD1 aligns across 9 bases. V shed 4 bases, J shed 9 bases, and the junction held 5 bases outside the gene matches. The V gene's germline CDR1 is SGHDT and CDR2 YYEEEE. This CDR3 region has 13 residues. The CDR3 here is CASSPDRGGEQFF. CDR3 coding DNA: TGTGCCAGCAGCCCGGACAGGGGCGGTGAGCAGTTCTTC.

This clone was observed a single time. The chain combines TRBV28 with TRBJ2-7; TRBD1 matches at 9 bases. CDR1 and CDR2 (germline): MDHEN, SYDVKM. This CDR3 is 13 amino acids long. V gave up 5 bases and J gave up 6 bases; unmatched junction bases: 5. The CDR3 sequence: CASSRGQGAEQYF. The CDR3 nucleotides read TGTGCCAGCAGTCGGGGACAGGGAGCCGAGCAGTACTTC.

The chain recombines TRBV5-1 with TRBJ1-1; 8 nucleotides agree with TRBD1. Germline loops: CDR1 SGHRS, CDR2 YFSETQ. J was trimmed by 11 bases and V by 5 bases; bases with no gene match: 14. The CDR3 has 14 amino acids. DNA of the CDR3: TGCGCCAGCAGGGAGACAGGGGACCAAGTTCGCGCTTTCTTT. The encoded protein is CASRETGDQVRAFF.

This clone was observed once. The V call is TRBV7-9, the J call TRBJ1-3; D gene unclear. The CDR3 has 15 residues. V was pared by 4 bases and J by 2 bases, with 12 bases between. The germline CDR1 and CDR2 sequences are SEHNR and FQNEAQ (reference sequence). Here the CDR3 reads CASSSSFSAGNTIYF. CDR3 nucleotides: TGTGCCAGCAGCTCTTCCTTCTCCGCTGGAAACACCATATATTTT.

This chain uses TRBV4-1 with TRBJ1-1; TRBD1 agrees at 8 bases. The V segment lost 1 base and the J segment 5 bases; nucleotides outside the gene matches: 6. There are 15 residues in the CDR3. CDR1 MGHRA and CDR2 YSYEKL come from the germline V gene. The CDR3 DNA is TGCGCCAGCAGCCAAGTAACAGGGGGACAAACTGAAGCTTTCTTT. The encoded protein is CASSQVTGGQTEAFF.

The rearrangement joins TRBV5-6 to TRBJ2-2; TRBD2 might be the D (5 bases). The CDR3 has 13 residues. Germline-derived CDR1 and CDR2 are SGHDT and YYEEEE. With 4 bases removed from V and 5 bases from J, the gap between germline ends came to 9 bases. This chain's CDR3 is CASSRPGTGELFF. The DNA for the CDR3 is TGTGCCAGCAGCCGTCCGGGGACCGGGGAGCTGTTTTTT.

The chain employs TRBV7-9 and TRBJ2-7; 10 bases fit TRBD1. Trimming took 11 bases from V and 4 from J; bases not matched to a gene: 8. Germline assignment: CDR1 SEHNR and CDR2 FQNEAQ (reference sequence). CDR3 length: 13 amino acids. The CDR3 DNA is TGTGCCGGGTCTAGGACAGGGGGATACGAGCAGTACTTC. Protein: CAGSRTGGYEQYF.

This rearrangement joins TRBV28 to TRBJ2-7, with 11 bases lining up with TRBD1. V trimming: 3 bases; J trimming: 3 bases; junction bases outside the gene matches: 4. The length of the CDR3 is 15 residues. Per the germline V gene, CDR1 is MDHEN and CDR2 is SYDVKM. The CDR3 loop reads CASSFRTGGGYEQYF. CDR3 DNA: TGTGCCAGCAGTTTTCGGACAGGGGGCGGCTACGAGCAGTACTTC.